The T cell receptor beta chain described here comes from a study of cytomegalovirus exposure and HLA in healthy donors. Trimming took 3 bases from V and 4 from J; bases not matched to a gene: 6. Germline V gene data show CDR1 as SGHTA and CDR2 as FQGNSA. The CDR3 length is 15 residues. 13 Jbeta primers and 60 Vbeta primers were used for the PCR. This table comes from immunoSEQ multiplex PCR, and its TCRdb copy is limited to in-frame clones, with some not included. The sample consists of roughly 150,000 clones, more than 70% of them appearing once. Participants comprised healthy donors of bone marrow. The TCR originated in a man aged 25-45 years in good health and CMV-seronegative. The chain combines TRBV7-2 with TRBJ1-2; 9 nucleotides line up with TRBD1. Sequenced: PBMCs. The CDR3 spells CASSLGQGFTYGYTF. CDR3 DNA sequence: TGTGCCAGCAGCTTGGGACAGGGATTTACCTATGGCTACACCTTC.